This T cell receptor (beta chain) was observed in a study of blood T cell repertoires in COVID-19. As for the study in general: PBMCs, B-cell-depleted T cells, or T cells were the source of the cDNA or gDNA that made up the material.

Germline CDR1 is SGHDT and CDR2 is YYEEEE. This CDR3 spans 17 amino acids. The J segment lost 5 bases and the V segment lost 4 bases, leaving 9 bases of the junction unmatched. Original data processing: Estimation of nucleated cell counts relied on the amplification of reference gene primers. The data were produced by immunoSEQ multiplex PCR, yet TCRdb's version contains in-frame clones alone and is incomplete. V and J calls and clone size come straight from that table; D and trimming were deduced from the DNA. Of about 92,000 clones in the sample, about 85% were seen once. The sample consisted of peripheral blood. The genes are TRBV5-6 and TRBJ2-1; 13 nucleotides match TRBD2. This receptor was taken from an elderly man with acute or convalescent COVID-19. This CDR3 is CASSRTSGRAGDNEQFF. As DNA, the CDR3 is TGTGCCAGCAGCCGAACTAGCGGGAGGGCTGGGGACAATGAGCAGTTCTTC.